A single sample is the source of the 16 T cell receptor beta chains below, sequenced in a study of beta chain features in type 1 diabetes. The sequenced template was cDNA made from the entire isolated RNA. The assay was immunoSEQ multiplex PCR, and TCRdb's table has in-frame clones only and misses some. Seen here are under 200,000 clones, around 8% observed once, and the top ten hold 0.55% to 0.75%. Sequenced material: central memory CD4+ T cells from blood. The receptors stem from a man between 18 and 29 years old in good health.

The CDR3 DNA reads as TGCAGCGTTTATGCAGGGTCGAACACTGAAGCTTTCTTT. The encoded protein is CSVYAGSNTEAFF. The V call is TRBV29-1, the J call TRBJ1-1, with TRBD1 as a possible D gene (5 bases). The V gene's germline CDR1 is SQVTM and CDR2 ANQGSEA. The CDR3 has 13 amino acids. V was trimmed by 5 bases and J by 1 base, leaving 11 bases between them.

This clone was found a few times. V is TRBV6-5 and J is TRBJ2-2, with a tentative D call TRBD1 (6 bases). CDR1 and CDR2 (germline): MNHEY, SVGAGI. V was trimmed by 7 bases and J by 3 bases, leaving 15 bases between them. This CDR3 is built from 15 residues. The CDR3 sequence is CASTPTGPYTGELFF. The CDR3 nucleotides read TGTGCCAGCACTCCGACAGGCCCGTACACCGGGGAGCTGTTTTTT.

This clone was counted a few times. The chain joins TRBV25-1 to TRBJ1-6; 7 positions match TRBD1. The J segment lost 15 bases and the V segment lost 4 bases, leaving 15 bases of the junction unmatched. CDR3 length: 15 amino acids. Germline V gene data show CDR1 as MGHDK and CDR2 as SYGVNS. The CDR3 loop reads CASSARTGTNSGLHF. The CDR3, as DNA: TGTGCCAGCAGTGCCAGGACAGGCACCAATTCAGGCCTCCACTTT.

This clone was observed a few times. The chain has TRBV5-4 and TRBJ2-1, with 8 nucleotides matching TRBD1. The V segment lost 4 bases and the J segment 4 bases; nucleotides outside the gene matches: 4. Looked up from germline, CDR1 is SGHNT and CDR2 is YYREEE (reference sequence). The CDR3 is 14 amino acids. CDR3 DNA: TGTGCCAGCAGCCAGGGACAGGCTTACAATGAGCAGTTCTTC. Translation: CASSQGQAYNEQFF.

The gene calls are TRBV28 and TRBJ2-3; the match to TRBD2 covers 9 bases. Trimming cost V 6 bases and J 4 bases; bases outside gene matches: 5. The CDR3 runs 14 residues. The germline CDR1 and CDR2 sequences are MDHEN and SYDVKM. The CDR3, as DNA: TGTGCCAGCAGCATAGCGGGGGCCTCAGATACGCAGTATTTT. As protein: CASSIAGASDTQYF.

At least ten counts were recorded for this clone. The CDR3: CAWSVLIGTLYNEQFF. The CDR3 nucleotides read TGTGCCTGGAGTGTATTAATAGGGACACTTTACAATGAGCAGTTCTTC. The chain combines TRBV30 with TRBJ2-1; maybe TRBD1 (6 bases). This CDR3 is 16 amino acids long. Germline CDR1 GTSNPN, CDR2 SVGIG (reference sequence). V was clipped by 0 bases and J by 4 bases, with 16 bases between them.

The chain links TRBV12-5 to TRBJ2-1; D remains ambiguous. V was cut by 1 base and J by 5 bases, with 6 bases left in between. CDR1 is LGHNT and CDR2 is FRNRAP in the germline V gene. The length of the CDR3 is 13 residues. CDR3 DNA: TGTGCTAGTGGTTTGGGCCTAGACAATGAGCAGTTCTTC. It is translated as CASGLGLDNEQFF.

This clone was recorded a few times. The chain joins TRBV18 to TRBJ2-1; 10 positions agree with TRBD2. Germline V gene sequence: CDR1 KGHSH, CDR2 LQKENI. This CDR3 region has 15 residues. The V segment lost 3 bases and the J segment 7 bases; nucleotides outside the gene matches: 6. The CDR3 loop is CASSPGLATVNEQFF. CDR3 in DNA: TGTGCCAGCTCACCGGGACTAGCGACTGTGAATGAGCAGTTCTTC.

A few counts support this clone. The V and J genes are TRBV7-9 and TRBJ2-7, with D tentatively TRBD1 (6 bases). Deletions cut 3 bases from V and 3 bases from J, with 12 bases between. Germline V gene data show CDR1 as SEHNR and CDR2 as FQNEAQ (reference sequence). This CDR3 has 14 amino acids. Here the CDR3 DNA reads TGTGCCAGCAGCTTGCGGCCGGACAGCTACGAGCAGTACTTC. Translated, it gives CASSLRPDSYEQYF.

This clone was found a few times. The DNA for the CDR3 is TGTGCCAGCAGCCCTGGGAGAGGTGGCAATCAGCCCCAGCATTTT. Translation: CASSPGRGGNQPQHF. V is TRBV5-5 and J is TRBJ1-5; D gene ambiguous. CDR3 length: 15 residues. V shed 4 bases and J shed 2 bases, with 13 bases lying between them. The germline V gene has CDR1 SGHKS and CDR2 YYEKEE (reference sequence).

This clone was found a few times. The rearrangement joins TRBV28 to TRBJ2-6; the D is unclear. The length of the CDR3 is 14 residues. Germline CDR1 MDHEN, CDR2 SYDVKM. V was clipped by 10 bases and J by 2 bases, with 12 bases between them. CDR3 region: CATHSSAGANVLTF. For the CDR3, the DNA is TGTGCCACCCATAGTTCCGCTGGGGCCAACGTCCTGACTTTC.

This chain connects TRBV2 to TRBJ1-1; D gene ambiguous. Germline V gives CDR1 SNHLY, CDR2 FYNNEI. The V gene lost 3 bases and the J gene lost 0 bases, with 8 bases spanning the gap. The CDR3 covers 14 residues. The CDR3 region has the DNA TGTGCCAGCAGTGAGGGCCGTTTGAACACTGAAGCTTTCTTT. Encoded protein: CASSEGRLNTEAFF.

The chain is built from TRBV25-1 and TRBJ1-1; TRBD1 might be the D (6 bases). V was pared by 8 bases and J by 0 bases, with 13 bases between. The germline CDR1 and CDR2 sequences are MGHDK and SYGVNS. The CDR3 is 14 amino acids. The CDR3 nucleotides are TGTGCCAGCTCTCGACAGGAAATGAACACTGAAGCTTTCTTT. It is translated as CASSRQEMNTEAFF.

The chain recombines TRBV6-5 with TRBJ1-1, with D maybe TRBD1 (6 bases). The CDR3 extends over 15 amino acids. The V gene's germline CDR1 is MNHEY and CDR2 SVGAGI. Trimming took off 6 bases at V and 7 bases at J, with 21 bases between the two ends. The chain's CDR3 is CASRNTGTPVDEAFF. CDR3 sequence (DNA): TGTGCCAGCAGGAACACCGGGACACCCGTCGATGAAGCTTTCTTT.

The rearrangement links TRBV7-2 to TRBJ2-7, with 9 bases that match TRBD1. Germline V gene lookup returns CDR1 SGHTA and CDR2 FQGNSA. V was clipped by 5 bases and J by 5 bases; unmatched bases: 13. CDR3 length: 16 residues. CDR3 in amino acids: CASSPHQTGQGHEQYF. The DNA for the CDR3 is TGTGCCAGCAGCCCACACCAAACTGGACAGGGGCACGAGCAGTACTTC.

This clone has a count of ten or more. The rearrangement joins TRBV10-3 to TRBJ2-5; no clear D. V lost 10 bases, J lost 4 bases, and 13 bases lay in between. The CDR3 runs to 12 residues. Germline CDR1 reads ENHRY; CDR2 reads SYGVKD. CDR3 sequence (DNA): TGTGCCACCCAGGAAGAAGGAGAGACCCAGTACTTC. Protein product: CATQEEGETQYF.